This passage covers 19 T cell receptor beta chains from one sample sequenced in a study of blood T cell repertoires in COVID-19. The method was immunoSEQ multiplex PCR; TCRdb's version includes in-frame clones alone and lacks a portion of them. The sample yields 150,000 or so clones, about four fifths seen once. Sequenced: PBMCs or T cells enriched from blood (not recorded which). These receptors all stem from a man aged 45 to 65 who had recovered from COVID-19.

V is TRBV6-5 and J is TRBJ2-5; 10 bases line up with TRBD1. J was trimmed by 5 bases and V by 5 bases; bases with no gene match: 8. Germline lookup yields CDR1 MNHEY and CDR2 SVGAGI. The CDR3 spans 15 residues. The CDR3 DNA reads TGTGCCAGCAGTCAGGACAGGGGGTTCGGGGAGACCCAGTACTTC. This translates into CASSQDRGFGETQYF.

This chain links TRBV3-1 (or the pseudogene TRBV3-2) with TRBJ1-6; D unresolved. CDR3 length equals 15 residues. Germline V CDR1 and CDR2: LGHDT, YNNKEL (reference sequence). Between the trimmed V and J ends, which lost 4 bases and 1 base, there was a span of 8 bases. The CDR3 protein is CASSPGLSYNSPLHF. CDR3 bases: TGTGCCAGCAGCCCGGGGTTGTCCTATAATTCACCCCTCCACTTT.

The chain employs TRBV7-9 and TRBJ1-1, with a possible D match to TRBD1 (5 bases). The CDR3 has 12 amino acids. The ends were cut back, 5 bases at V and 5 bases at J, with 9 bases in the middle. Germline CDR1 SEHNR, CDR2 FQNEAQ (reference sequence). DNA of the CDR3: TGTGCCAGCAGCAGCGACAGAACTGAAGCTTTCTTT. This sequence encodes CASSSDRTEAFF.

The CDR3 sequence is CASSQEKRYTDTQYF. In DNA form, the CDR3 reads TGTGCCAGCAGCCAAGAAAAGCGGTACACAGATACGCAGTATTTT. This chain joins TRBV4-2 and TRBJ2-3; D is perhaps TRBD2 (5 bases). CDR1 and CDR2 (germline): LGHNA, YNFKEQ. V lost 0 bases and J lost 2, with 9 bases in between. The CDR3 runs 15 residues.

This clone was seen once. The chain uses TRBV29-1 and TRBJ1-1; TRBD1 is a possible D gene (5 bases). Trimming took off 6 bases at V and 3 bases at J, with 11 bases between the two ends. The CDR3 consists of 12 residues. CDR1 is SQVTM, CDR2 ANQGSEA, per germline. CDR3 region: CSVDGGDTEAFF. Here the CDR3 DNA reads TGCAGCGTCGACGGAGGGGACACTGAAGCTTTCTTT.

The chain joins TRBV28 to TRBJ1-5; 7 bases are a match to TRBD1. After removal of 11 bases from V and 5 bases from J, the junction contained 6 bases not matched to a gene. This CDR3 has 12 residues. The germline V gene encodes CDR1 MDHEN and CDR2 SYDVKM. CDR3 sequence (DNA): TGTGCCTCTAGGGGGCCCGATCAGCCCCAGCATTTT. Translation gives CASRGPDQPQHF.

The rearrangement links TRBV28 to TRBJ1-2, with 8 bases that match TRBD1. Germline CDR1 MDHEN, CDR2 SYDVKM. The CDR3 has 14 residues. Trimming removed 1 base from V and 7 bases from J; junction bases left unmatched: 5. The CDR3 DNA is TGTGCCAGCAGTTTATTTCAGGGGGCCTTTGGCTACACCTTC. Translation gives CASSLFQGAFGYTF.

The rearrangement joins TRBV4-1 to TRBJ2-7; tentatively, D is TRBD2 (5 bases). The V and J ends lost 1 base and 6 bases respectively, with 13 bases between them. There are 14 residues in the CDR3. Germline V gene lookup returns CDR1 MGHRA and CDR2 YSYEKL. In nucleotides, the CDR3 is TGCGCCAGCAGCCAAGGCCACGGGGTGGGCGAGCAGTACTTC. Its translation is CASSQGHGVGEQYF.

The chain employs TRBV24-1 and TRBJ2-1; TRBD2 matches at 9 bases. Trimming took 10 bases from V and 3 from J; bases not matched to a gene: 3. The CDR3 has 13 residues. Germline V gene data show CDR1 as KGHDR and CDR2 as SFDVKD. The CDR3 DNA reads as TGTGCCACAAAAGCGGGGGGCTACAATGAGCAGTTCTTC. Translating gives CATKAGGYNEQFF.

The chain carries TRBV6-5 and TRBJ1-4; TRBD1 agrees at 9 bases. The germline CDR1 and CDR2 sequences are MNHEY and SVGAGI. The CDR3 is 16 amino acids. With V trimmed by 4 bases and J by 1 base, 4 bases remained unmatched. The CDR3, as DNA: TGTGCCAGCAGTTTGGGACAGGGTATAACTAATGAAAAACTGTTTTTT. Its protein product is CASSLGQGITNEKLFF.

In this sample, this clone turned up once. The chain employs TRBV29-1 and TRBJ1-2; D call uncertain. The CDR3 extends over 13 amino acids. V dropped 1 base and J dropped 5 bases, with 11 bases sitting between them. The V gene's germline CDR1 is SQVTM and CDR2 ANQGSEA. The CDR3 reads CSVEAWAGYGYTF. CDR3 bases: TGCAGCGTTGAAGCGTGGGCAGGATATGGCTACACCTTC. Combining the CDR3 with reference TRBV29-1 and TRBJ1-2 gives the whole variable domain SAVISQKPSRDICQRGTSLTIQCQVDSQVTMMFWYRQQPGQSLTLIATANQGSEATYESGFVIDKFPISRPNLTFSTLTVSNMSPEDSSIYLCSVEAWAGYGYTFGSGTRLTVV.

In its sample, this clone was seen a few times. The rearrangement joins TRBV2 to TRBJ1-5; tentative D call: TRBD1 (5 bases). This CDR3 has 13 amino acids. Germline CDR1 is SNHLY and CDR2 is FYNNEI. Trimming pared 8 bases from V and 6 bases from J, leaving 14 bases between. In DNA form, the CDR3 reads TGTGCCAGCGGAGTGGCCGGGGGTCAGCCCCAGCATTTT. This codes for CASGVAGGQPQHF.

This chain joins TRBV5-4 and TRBJ2-7; the match to TRBD2 covers 8 bases. Germline V gives CDR1 SGHNT, CDR2 YYREEE (reference sequence). Unmatched junction bases numbered 6, after V lost 4 bases and J lost 0 bases. This CDR3 has 15 amino acids. CDR3 nucleotides: TGTGCCAGCAGCCCGGGGGGGCTCAACTCCTACGAGCAGTACTTC. This sequence encodes CASSPGGLNSYEQYF.

The chain joins TRBV7-9 to TRBJ1-4; TRBD1 might be the D (6 bases). The V gene's germline CDR1 is SEHNR and CDR2 FQNEAQ (reference sequence). The CDR3 runs 14 residues. The ends were cut back, 4 bases at V and 3 bases at J, with 9 bases in the middle. CDR3 DNA sequence: TGTGCCAGCAGCTACAGGGTGGCTAATGAAAAACTGTTTTTT. This gives the protein CASSYRVANEKLFF.

In this sample, this clone turned up a few times. DNA for the CDR3: TGTGCCAGCAGCCGGAGGGGCCACTACGAGCAGTACTTC. Translation: CASSRRGHYEQYF. The V gene is TRBV5-6, the J gene TRBJ2-7; possibly TRBD2 for D (6 bases). V gave up 4 bases and J gave up 3 bases, with 11 bases separating them. Germline V lookup: CDR1 SGHDT, CDR2 YYEEEE. The CDR3 has 13 amino acids. The variable domain in full, with the rest retrieved from reference TRBV5-6 and TRBJ2-7, is DAGVTQSPTHLIKTRGQQVTLRCSPKSGHDTVSWYQQALGQGPQFIFQYYEEEERQRGNFPDRFSGHQFPNYSSELNVNALLLGDSALYLCASSRRGHYEQYFGPGTRLTVT.

The V gene is TRBV4-1, the J gene TRBJ1-5; TRBD1 agrees at 9 bases. With 0 bases clipped from V and 2 bases from J, the junction kept 14 bases outside the gene matches. The CDR3 is made up of 20 amino acids. Germline V gives CDR1 MGHRA, CDR2 YSYEKL. The CDR3 DNA reads TGCGCCAGCAGCCAAGAGGTTGTCCCGGGACAGGGAACGCGCAATCAGCCCCAGCATTTT. It encodes CASSQEVVPGQGTRNQPQHF.

This chain joins TRBV10-3 and TRBJ1-1; 12 bases fit TRBD1. J gave up 7 bases and V 4 bases, and 4 bases lay outside the gene matches. The CDR3 has 14 residues. Germline assignment: CDR1 ENHRY and CDR2 SYGVKD. CDR3: CAISVGQGAGEAFF. Here the CDR3 DNA reads TGTGCCATCAGTGTGGGACAGGGGGCTGGTGAAGCTTTCTTT.

This clone has a handful of counts. This sequence joins TRBV9 and TRBJ1-1, with D unresolved. In germline, CDR1 is SGDLS, CDR2 YYNGEE. The CDR3 sequence is 14 residues long. Between the trimmed V and J ends, which lost 4 bases and 4 bases, there was a span of 14 bases. This CDR3 reads CASSPTEIVTEAFF. The CDR3 bases are TGTGCCAGCAGCCCAACAGAGATCGTCACTGAAGCTTTCTTT.

The J gene is TRBJ2-5, the V gene TRBV3-1 (or the pseudogene TRBV3-2), with a weak D call TRBD2 (5 bases). The CDR3 runs 16 residues. Between the trimmed V and J ends, which lost 0 bases and 1 base, there was a span of 12 bases. Germline V lookup: CDR1 LGHDT, CDR2 YNNKEL (reference sequence). CDR3 sequence reads: CASSQEPAARQETQYF. DNA of the CDR3: TGTGCCAGCAGCCAAGAACCAGCGGCGCGCCAAGAGACCCAGTACTTC.